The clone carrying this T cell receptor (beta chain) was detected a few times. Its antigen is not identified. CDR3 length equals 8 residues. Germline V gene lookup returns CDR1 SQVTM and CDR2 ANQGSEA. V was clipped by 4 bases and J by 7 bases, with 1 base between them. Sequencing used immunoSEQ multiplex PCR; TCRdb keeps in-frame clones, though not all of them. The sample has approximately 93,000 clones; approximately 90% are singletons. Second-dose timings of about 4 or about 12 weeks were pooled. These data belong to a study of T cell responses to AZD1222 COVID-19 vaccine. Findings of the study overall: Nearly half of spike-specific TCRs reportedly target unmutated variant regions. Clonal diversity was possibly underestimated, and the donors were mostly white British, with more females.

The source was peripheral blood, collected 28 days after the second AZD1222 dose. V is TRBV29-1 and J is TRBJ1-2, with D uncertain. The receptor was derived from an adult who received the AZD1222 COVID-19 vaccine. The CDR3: CSVGGYTF. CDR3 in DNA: TGCAGCGTTGGTGGCTACACCTTC. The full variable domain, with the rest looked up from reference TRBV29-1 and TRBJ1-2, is SAVISQKPSRDICQRGTSLTIQCQVDSQVTMMFWYRQQPGQSLTLIATANQGSEATYESGFVIDKFPISRPNLTFSTLTVSNMSPEDSSIYLCSVGGYTFGSGTRLTVV.